These 30 T cell receptor beta chains originate from one sample sequenced in a study of T cell clonality in common variable immunodeficiency. Sequencing was performed with immunoSEQ multiplex PCR; in TCRdb, only in-frame clones are kept and a portion is missing. Sampling found some 60,000 clones, none seen once. Specimen: peripheral blood mononuclear cells. Source of these receptors: a person between 18 and 75 years old in good health.

The sample holds many counts of this clone. Read data end 3 residues before the CDR3 end; the end is taken from the germline J gene. The chain has TRBV30 and TRBJ1-4; D is undetermined. The CDR3 sequence is 13 residues long. The ends were cut back, 0 bases at V and 7 bases at J, with 9 bases in the middle. In germline, CDR1 is GTSNPN, CDR2 SVGIG (reference sequence). This CDR3 is CAWSVQSREKLFF. The DNA read from the CDR3 is TGTGCCTGGAGTGTACAATCTCGTGAAAAA.

This clone was recorded at least ten times. The CDR3 goes on 3 residues after the read ends, and that part is filled in from the germline J gene. The V call is TRBV12-5, the J call TRBJ2-2; 8 nucleotides align to TRBD1. Per the germline V gene, CDR1 is LGHNT and CDR2 is FRNRAP. CDR3 length: 17 residues. V lost 2 bases, J lost 4 bases, and 9 bases stayed unmatched. The CDR3 sequence is CASGLSVTGASTGELFF. The part of the CDR3 DNA that was read is TGTGCTAGTGGTTTGTCCGTGACAGGGGCGAGCACCGGGGAG.

This clone was recorded many times. With the read ending 3 residues before the CDR3 end, the germline J gene is used to fill in that end. The chain employs TRBV7-9 and TRBJ2-7; 11 bases line up with TRBD1. V lost 2 bases to trimming and J lost 6 bases; unmatched junction nucleotides: 6. CDR3 size: 15 residues. Germline V CDR1 and CDR2: SEHNR, FQNEAQ (reference sequence). Incomplete CDR3 DNA: TGTGCCAGCAGCTTATCGAAGGGACAGGGGGTCGAG. Protein: CASSLSKGQGVE. The full CDR3 is CASSLSKGQGVEQYF.

This clone was counted ten times or more. With the read ending 3 residues before the CDR3 end, the germline J gene is used to fill in that end. The rearrangement joins TRBV30 to TRBJ2-2; D possibly corresponds to TRBD2 (5 bases). The CDR3 spans 13 residues. The V end lost 5 bases, the J end lost 0 bases, and 7 bases lay between the germline ends. The germline gives CDR1 GTSNPN, CDR2 SVGIG (reference sequence). The sequenced part of the CDR3 DNA is TGTGCCTGGGACGGGGCGAACACCGGGGAG. Translated, it gives CAWDGANTGE. The complete CDR3 protein is CAWDGANTGELFF.

Ten or more counts support this clone. The CDR3 end lies 3 residues beyond the end of the read and is filled in from the germline J gene. V gene TRBV6-1 combines with J gene TRBJ2-1, with a tentative D call TRBD1 (6 bases). Per the germline V gene, CDR1 is MNHNS and CDR2 is SASEGT. This CDR3 is 16 amino acids long. The ends were cut back, 4 bases at V and 7 bases at J, with 20 bases in the middle. This CDR3 reads CASSGGTATRGNEQFF. The covered CDR3 bases are TGTGCCAGCAGTGGGGGGACGGCTACAAGGGGGAATGAG.

This clone was recorded at least ten times. The sequenced fragment ends 3 residues before the CDR3 boundary, so the rest is inferred from the germline J gene. The chain combines TRBV7-2 with TRBJ1-1; D gene uncertain. Per germline, CDR1 SGHTA and CDR2 FQGNSA. Deletions cut 1 base from V and 1 base from J, with 7 bases between. The CDR3 totals 14 residues. CDR3 sequence reads: CASSLVFRNTEAFF. Incomplete CDR3 DNA: TGTGCCAGCAGCTTAGTTTTCAGGAACACTGAA.

This clone was detected a few times. The missing CDR3 end, 3 residues past where the read stops, is filled in from the germline J gene. The V gene is TRBV19, the J gene TRBJ2-5; TRBD1 aligns across 8 bases. The germline V gene encodes CDR1 LNHDA and CDR2 SQIVND (reference sequence). The CDR3 is 16 amino acids. J was trimmed by 0 bases and V by 2 bases; bases with no gene match: 5. The CDR3 reads CASSIPGQADQETQYF. CDR3 bases read: TGTGCCAGTAGTATACCGGGACAGGCCGACCAAGAGACC.

This clone was observed at least ten times. The read terminates 3 residues before the CDR3 end, so the remaining end is supplied by the germline J gene. V is TRBV7-9 and J is TRBJ2-2; D ambiguous. The V end was cut by 2 bases, the J end by 4 bases, with 8 bases between. Per the germline V gene, CDR1 is SEHNR and CDR2 is FQNEAQ (reference sequence). The CDR3 is made up of 14 amino acids. This CDR3 is CASSLHEATGELFF. The sequenced part of the CDR3 DNA is TGTGCCAGCAGCTTACACGAAGCCACCGGGGAG.

The sample holds many counts of this clone. The CDR3 end is not reached by the read, which stops 3 residues before it; the germline J gene fills it in. The chain combines TRBV19 with TRBJ2-5, with 11 bases identical to TRBD1. The CDR3 runs 16 residues. Per the germline V gene, CDR1 is LNHDA and CDR2 is SQIVND (reference sequence). Trimming removed 1 base from V and 2 bases from J; junction bases left unmatched: 3. CDR3 loop: CASSIGGTGGQETQYF. The part of the CDR3 DNA that was read is TGTGCCAGTAGTATAGGGGGGACAGGGGGTCAAGAGACC.

This clone appeared many times. The CDR3 end is not reached by the read, which stops 3 residues before it; the germline J gene fills it in. V gene TRBV5-8 combines with J gene TRBJ1-6; D gene uncertain. CDR3 length: 13 amino acids. Germline loops: CDR1 SGHTS, CDR2 YDEGEE. The V end was cut by 1 base, the J end by 7 bases, with 6 bases between. CDR3 bases read: TGTGCCAGCAGCTTGAGTGGCAATTCACCC. Its translation: CASSLSGNSP. The whole CDR3 protein is CASSLSGNSPLHF.

At least ten counts were recorded for this clone. The read comes to an end 3 residues before the CDR3 does, leaving the germline J gene to fill in the end. V and J are TRBV18 and TRBJ2-7, with TRBD2 matching 7 bases. This CDR3 has 14 amino acids. The germline V gene encodes CDR1 KGHSH and CDR2 LQKENI. The trim removed 4 bases at V and 3 bases at J, leaving 6 bases unmatched. Partial CDR3 DNA: TGTGCCAGCTCACAGCTACCGGGGGGCTACGAG. It is translated as CASSQLPGGYE. The complete CDR3 reads CASSQLPGGYEQYF. Based on the CDR3 plus reference TRBV18 and TRBJ2-7, the full variable domain is NAGVMQNPRHLVRRRGQEARLRCSPMKGHSHVYWYRQLPEEGLKFMVYLQKENIIDESGMPKERFSAEFPKEGPSILRIQQVVRGDSAAYFCASSQLPGGYEQYFGPGTRLTVT.

This clone was detected ten times or more. The read comes to an end 3 residues before the CDR3 does, leaving the germline J gene to fill in the end. The chain links TRBV2 to TRBJ1-2; 7 bases match TRBD1. In germline, CDR1 is SNHLY, CDR2 FYNNEI. The CDR3 is 12 residues long. Losses at the gene ends were 6 bases for V and 7 bases for J; bases not matched to a gene: 5. CDR3 residues: CASRRDSSGYTF. The sequenced part of the CDR3 DNA is TGTGCCAGCAGACGGGACAGCTCTGGC.

In its sample, this clone was seen many times. The missing CDR3 end, 3 residues past where the read stops, is filled in from the germline J gene. V and J are TRBV28 and TRBJ1-5, with D possibly TRBD1 on 5 matching bases. V lost 5 bases and J 6 bases, leaving 17 bases between the germline ends. Germline CDR1 and CDR2: MDHEN and SYDVKM. The CDR3 runs to 15 residues. Incomplete CDR3 DNA: TGTGCCAGCAGTCCCACCTTGGGGCCCGTTCAGCCC. Its protein product is CASSPTLGPVQP. The whole CDR3 region reads CASSPTLGPVQPQHF.

There are many counts of this clone. The read comes to an end 3 residues before the CDR3 does, leaving the germline J gene to fill in the end. This rearrangement joins TRBV6-1 to TRBJ2-7, with TRBD1 as a possible D gene (6 bases). The CDR3 is 15 amino acids. CDR1 is MNHNS, CDR2 SASEGT, per germline. Trimming cost V 1 base and J 0 bases, with 10 bases left between them. Partial CDR3 DNA: TGTGCCAGCAGTGAAGAGGACAGTCACTCCTACGAG. This codes for CASSEEDSHSYE. The entire CDR3 sequence reads CASSEEDSHSYEQYF.

This clone has a count of ten or more. The missing CDR3 end, 3 residues past where the read stops, is filled in from the germline J gene. The V and J genes are TRBV19 and TRBJ1-1; D unresolved. The ends were cut back, 3 bases at V and 0 bases at J, with 8 bases in the middle. The CDR3 length is 14 residues. Per germline, CDR1 LNHDA and CDR2 SQIVND (reference sequence). The CDR3 spells CASSIRVMNTEAFF. CDR3 DNA (partial): TGTGCCAGTAGTATTCGGGTCATGAACACTGAA.

This clone appeared many times. The CDR3 goes on 3 residues after the read ends, and that part is filled in from the germline J gene. The same CDR3 also results from other DNA sequences found in this sample. The J gene is TRBJ2-2, the V gene TRBV7-6; D is possibly TRBD1 (6 bases). The CDR3 length is 16 residues. Germline V gene lookup returns CDR1 SGHVS and CDR2 FNYEAQ. Trimming removed 1 base at V and 0 bases at J, with 9 bases between. CDR3 amino acids: CASSLETGANTGELFF. CDR3 DNA, as far as it was read: TGTGCCAGCAGCTTAGAGACAGGAGCGAACACCGGGGAG.

Many counts were recorded for this clone. The sequence runs out 3 residues before the end of the CDR3; the remainder is reconstructed from the germline J gene. V and J are TRBV4-2 and TRBJ2-3; TRBD1 or TRBD2 may be the D gene (6 bases each). Germline V CDR1 and CDR2: LGHNA, YNFKEQ. Deletions cut 0 bases from V and 8 bases from J, with 18 bases between. This CDR3 has 16 amino acids. CDR3: CASSQDQGRPEGTQYF. The covered CDR3 bases are TGTGCCAGCAGCCAAGATCAGGGGAGGCCCGAAGGTACG.

This clone was picked up many times. The observed sequence ends 3 residues before the CDR3 terminus, with the missing tail filled in from the germline J gene. V is TRBV30 and J is TRBJ2-3, with 16 bases fitting TRBD2. After removal of 5 bases from V and 7 bases from J, the junction contained 12 bases not matched to a gene. CDR1 and CDR2 (germline): GTSNPN, SVGIG (reference sequence). CDR3 length equals 17 residues. The CDR3 sequence: CAWASGLAGGGAYTQYF. The part of the CDR3 DNA that was read is TGTGCCTGGGCATCGGGACTAGCGGGAGGGGGAGCGTATACG.

This clone was picked up many times. The sequenced fragment ends 3 residues before the CDR3 boundary, so the rest is inferred from the germline J gene. V is TRBV5-1 and J is TRBJ2-7, with 8 bases fitting TRBD2. CDR1 is SGHRS and CDR2 is YFSETQ in the germline V gene. V lost 1 base, J lost 3 bases, and 3 bases stayed unmatched. CDR3 length: 14 residues. CDR3 loop: CASSLSSGSYEQYF. The DNA read from the CDR3 is TGCGCCAGCAGCTTGTCAAGCGGGAGCTACGAG.

There are many counts of this clone. Coverage ceases 3 residues before the CDR3 finishes, and the germline J gene fills in the end. This sequence joins TRBV29-1 and TRBJ1-1; 9 nucleotides match TRBD1. Germline V gives CDR1 SQVTM, CDR2 ANQGSEA. The ends lost 6 bases at V and 4 bases at J; junction bases unmatched: 6. The CDR3 consists of 13 residues. CDR3 protein: CSVLGQGGTEAFF. The DNA read from the CDR3 is TGCAGCGTCCTGGGACAGGGAGGCACTGAA.

In its sample, this clone was seen many times. Sequencing ends 3 residues short of the CDR3 end; the germline J gene provides the rest. This sequence joins TRBV19 and TRBJ2-1; D gene uncertain. Germline V gene lookup returns CDR1 LNHDA and CDR2 SQIVND (reference sequence). The CDR3 spans 15 residues. V was pared by 7 bases and J by 0 bases, with 13 bases between. The CDR3 loop is CASKRGPSSYNEQFF. The part of the CDR3 DNA that was read is TGTGCCAGTAAACGAGGCCCAAGCTCCTACAATGAG.

This clone was found many times. The read halts 3 residues ahead of the CDR3 end, with the missing end drawn from the germline J gene. This sequence joins TRBV6-1 and TRBJ1-1; 7 bases agree with TRBD1. The length of the CDR3 is 13 residues. CDR1 and CDR2 from the germline V gene are MNHNS and SASEGT. The CDR3 bases that were read are TGTGCCAGCAGTGAAGCGAGGGGGCTCGGT. It codes for CASSEARGLG. The CDR3 as a whole reads CASSEARGLGAFF.

This clone appeared many times. Coverage ceases 3 residues before the CDR3 finishes, and the germline J gene fills in the end. The chain is built from TRBV7-6 and TRBJ2-7; TRBD1 is a possible D gene (6 bases). V dropped 3 bases and J dropped 5 bases, with 17 bases sitting between them. Germline CDR1 and CDR2: SGHVS and FNYEAQ. CDR3 length: 15 residues. The sequenced part of the CDR3 DNA is TGTGCCAGCAGCTTGGGGGCTAGTCGGTTCAACGAG. It is translated as CASSLGASRFNE. The whole CDR3 sequence reads CASSLGASRFNEQYF.

Ten or more counts support this clone. The read ends 3 residues early relative to the CDR3; the germline J gene fills the gap. The chain recombines TRBV20-1 with TRBJ1-2, with D maybe TRBD1 (6 bases). V lost 6 bases and J lost 6, with 26 bases in between. Germline CDR1 DFQATT, CDR2 SNEGSKA (reference sequence). CDR3 length: 16 residues. The CDR3 bases that were read are TGCAGTGCCCTCTTCGGTCAAAACAGGGAATCTGATGGC. Amino acid sequence: CSALFGQNRESDG. The whole CDR3 protein reads CSALFGQNRESDGYTF.

This clone was recorded many times. The CDR3 goes on 3 residues after the read ends, and that part is filled in from the germline J gene. The chain uses TRBV19 and TRBJ2-3, with D perhaps matching TRBD2 (6 bases). Trimming removed 6 bases from V and 4 bases from J, with 11 bases in between. This CDR3 is 13 amino acids long. Germline assignment: CDR1 LNHDA and CDR2 SQIVND (reference sequence). The CDR3 sequence is CASRRDLSDTQYF. CDR3 DNA (partial): TGTGCCAGTAGGCGGGATCTGTCAGATACG.

This clone has a count of ten or more. CDR3 bases read: TGCGCCAGCAGCTTGGGGACTGTCAGCACAGATACG. As protein: CASSLGTVSTDT. In full, the CDR3 reads CASSLGTVSTDTQYF. This sequence joins TRBV5-1 and TRBJ2-3; D may be TRBD2 (5 bases). The CDR3 goes on 3 residues after the read ends, and that part is filled in from the germline J gene. The V and J ends lost 0 bases and 0 bases respectively, with 8 bases between them. In germline, CDR1 is SGHRS, CDR2 YFSETQ. The CDR3 has 15 amino acids.

This clone was picked up many times. The sequenced part of the CDR3 DNA is TGCAGTGATCGAGCGGTTCAAGAGACC. It encodes CSDRAVQET. The entire CDR3 protein reads CSDRAVQETQYF. The chain carries TRBV20-1 and TRBJ2-5, with a weak D call TRBD2 (5 bases). The observed sequence ends 3 residues before the CDR3 terminus, with the missing tail filled in from the germline J gene. CDR1 is DFQATT and CDR2 is SNEGSKA in the germline V gene (reference sequence). The CDR3 consists of 12 residues. V lost 7 bases, J lost 2 bases, and 11 bases lay in between.

This clone was picked up many times. The read gets to within 3 residues of the CDR3 end, and the germline J gene fills in the rest. The rearrangement uses TRBV19 and TRBJ1-1; D is unclear. Germline assignment: CDR1 LNHDA and CDR2 SQIVND (reference sequence). The V and J ends lost 7 bases and 4 bases respectively, with 16 bases between them. CDR3 length: 14 residues. The CDR3 protein is CASTSPETTTEAFF. CDR3 bases read: TGTGCCAGTACTTCCCCAGAAACAACCACTGAA.

This clone occurred many times. The observed sequence ends 3 residues before the CDR3 terminus, with the missing tail filled in from the germline J gene. The chain couples TRBV19 to TRBJ1-5; maybe TRBD1 (5 bases). The germline V and J ends were trimmed by 3 bases and 3 bases, with 9 bases remaining between them. Germline V CDR1 and CDR2: LNHDA, SQIVND (reference sequence). This CDR3 has 14 residues. The CDR3 reads CASSMGQPNQPQHF. Partial CDR3 DNA: TGTGCCAGTAGTATGGGGCAGCCCAATCAGCCC. Together with reference TRBV19 and TRBJ1-5, the CDR3 gives the full variable domain: DGGITQSPKYLFRKEGQNVTLSCEQNLNHDAMYWYRQDPGQGLRLIYYSQIVNDFQKGDIAEGYSVSREKKESFPLTVTSAQKNPTAFYLCASSMGQPNQPQHFGDGTRLSIL.

This clone came up many times. The CDR3 extends 3 residues past the end of the read, so its final part is completed from the germline J gene. This chain connects TRBV19 to TRBJ1-6, with TRBD1 matching over 7 bases. The CDR3 runs to 16 residues. Germline V gene sequence: CDR1 LNHDA, CDR2 SQIVND (reference sequence). With V trimmed by 5 bases and J by 4 bases, 8 bases remained unmatched. The CDR3 loop reads CASSDHRTGYNSPLHF. The DNA read from the CDR3 is TGTGCCAGTAGTGACCACCGGACAGGTTATAATTCACCC.